The 4 T cell receptor beta chains below all came from one sample that was sequenced in a study of CD8 T cells in ankylosing spondylitis. One entry per CDR3 protein, called by TCRdb with MiXCR from the 5' RACE reads. The sample lists 200,000 to 250,000 distinct CDR3 sequences; roughly 26% were seen once. The source material was blood, either unsorted or a sorted T cell fraction (not recorded which). Receptor source: a male donor with ankylosing spondylitis or in good health (not recorded which).

In this sample, this clonotype turned up many times. CDR3 nucleotide sequence: TGCAGTGCTAGCGGGGAGACCCAGTACTTC. Residues: CSASGETQYF. This chain links TRBV20-1 with TRBJ2-5; D not certain. The V end was cut by 3 bases, the J end by 5 bases, with 4 bases between. The CDR3 length is 10 residues. From germline, CDR1 is DFQATT and CDR2 SNEGSKA (reference sequence).

This chain links TRBV20-1 with TRBJ2-1; TRBD1 matches at 7 bases. From germline, CDR1 is DFQATT and CDR2 SNEGSKA (reference sequence). The CDR3 is made up of 12 amino acids. V trimming: 5 bases; J trimming: 9 bases; junction bases outside the gene matches: 7. In DNA, the CDR3 is TGCAGTGCTGTACAGGGGTTTGGTGAGCAGTTCTTC. Translation: CSAVQGFGEQFF.

In this sample, this clonotype turned up many times. The chain couples TRBV25-1 to TRBJ2-5; possible D gene TRBD1, 6 bases. The ends were cut back, 5 bases at V and 7 bases at J, with 32 bases in the middle. The germline CDR1 and CDR2 sequences are MGHDK and SYGVNS. The CDR3 loop spans 19 amino acids. The CDR3: CASSPGQTNFVVYGGTQYF. In DNA, the CDR3 is TGTGCCAGCAGTCCCGGACAGACCAACTTCGTCGTATATGGTGGGACCCAGTACTTC.

This rearrangement joins TRBV10-3 to TRBJ2-5; D is perhaps TRBD2 (6 bases). This CDR3 spans 10 amino acids. V shed 8 bases and J shed 5 bases, with 6 bases lying between them. CDR1 is ENHRY and CDR2 is SYGVKD in the germline V gene. This chain's CDR3 is CAIGGETQYF. CDR3 DNA sequence: TGTGCCATCGGGGGGGAGACCCAGTACTTC.